The 6 T cell receptor beta chains below all came from one sample that was sequenced in a study of CD8+ T cells in alopecia areata. Indicated treatment: oral pan-JAK inhibitor, 5-10 mg twice daily. Extraction of RNA preceded its reverse transcription into cDNA, which served as the sequencing template. Here immunoSEQ multiplex PCR was the method, and the copy in TCRdb shows in-frame clones only, minus some. In the table there are about 120,000 clones, about half of which are singletons. The specimen was CD4+ T cells sorted from blood, collected at week 4, from a patient treated with tofacitinib. The origin of the receptors is a human donor with alopecia areata.

The rearrangement links TRBV5-1 to TRBJ2-7, with 7 bases matching TRBD1. The V segment lost 4 bases and the J segment 4 bases; nucleotides outside the gene matches: 5. The germline gives CDR1 SGHRS, CDR2 YFSETQ. This CDR3 has 13 residues. CDR3 nucleotides: TGCGCCAGCAGCGTGACAGGGAGTTACGAGCAGTACTTC. Its protein is CASSVTGSYEQYF.

This clone was seen only a few times. V is TRBV30 and J is TRBJ2-6; D uncertain. The CDR3 is 16 residues long. Germline V gives CDR1 GTSNPN, CDR2 SVGIG (reference sequence). Deletions cut 4 bases from V and 2 bases from J, with 15 bases between. CDR3 loop: CAWTRGPGAGANVLTF. The DNA of the CDR3 is TGTGCCTGGACCAGAGGTCCAGGAGCTGGGGCCAACGTCCTGACTTTC.

V gene TRBV29-1 combines with J gene TRBJ1-2; TRBD1 might be the D (5 bases). The V end lost 6 bases, the J end lost 1 base, and 12 bases lay between the germline ends. CDR1 and CDR2 (germline): SQVTM, ANQGSEA. The CDR3 has 13 amino acids. The CDR3 sequence is CSVRTGGNYGYTF. The CDR3 DNA reads as TGCAGCGTCAGGACGGGGGGTAACTATGGCTACACCTTC.

The chain combines TRBV30 with TRBJ1-2; D not resolved. Germline assignment: CDR1 GTSNPN and CDR2 SVGIG (reference sequence). Trimming took 2 bases from V and 8 from J, leaving 15 bases between them. This CDR3 has 13 amino acids. Written as DNA, the CDR3 is TGTGCCTGGAGTATCACACTCGGGAACGGCTACACCTTC. Its protein is CAWSITLGNGYTF.

The gene calls are TRBV14 and TRBJ2-1; 7 bases are shared with TRBD1. Germline assignment: CDR1 SGHDN and CDR2 FVKESK. This CDR3 is built from 17 residues. V was clipped by 2 bases and J by 9 bases; unmatched bases: 16. The CDR3: CASSQYPTGLRFGEQFF. In DNA, the CDR3 is TGTGCCAGCAGCCAATACCCGACAGGGTTGAGGTTTGGTGAGCAGTTCTTC.

The chain links TRBV18 to TRBJ2-7; D not certain. Trimming removed 1 base from V and 0 bases from J, with 10 bases in between. Germline loops: CDR1 KGHSH, CDR2 LQKENI. The CDR3 extends over 15 amino acids. The CDR3 DNA reads as TGTGCCAGCTCACCACGCAGGTTCAGCTCCTACGAGCAGTACTTC. Encoded protein: CASSPRRFSSYEQYF.